The 15 T cell receptor beta chains below all came from one sample that was sequenced in a study of monozygotic twins with inflammatory bowel disease. Reanalyzing the 5' RACE reads, TCRdb keeps one entry per CDR3 protein, without DNA. This sample's table reports 93,000 or so distinct CDR3 sequences. Sequences were obtained from blood. The receptor source for this set is a human donor with ulcerative colitis or Crohn's disease, or a healthy co-twin of an affected twin (not recorded which).

V and J are TRBV9 and TRBJ2-7; TCRdb gives TRBD1 as the D gene, but with no DNA this cannot be confirmed. The CDR3 extends over 16 amino acids. Germline V lookup: CDR1 SGDLS, CDR2 YYNGEE. CDR3 amino acids: CASSVEVRAVPYEQYF.

The V gene is TRBV7-2, the J gene TRBJ2-3. The germline V gene has CDR1 SGHTA and CDR2 FQGNSA. This CDR3 region has 13 residues. The CDR3: CASSFAEAYPQYF.

J is TRBJ2-3 and V is TRBV11-2. The CDR3 extends over 13 amino acids. Germline V gives CDR1 SGHAT, CDR2 FQNNGV. CDR3 in amino acids: CASSSGNTDTQYF.

This chain uses TRBV12-3 or TRBV12-4 with TRBJ1-2. The CDR3 has 16 amino acids. The CDR3 is CASIRGGGTTNYGYTF.

CDR3 sequence: CASSLSRGSPLHF. This chain uses TRBV7-3 with TRBJ1-6; TCRdb's assignment of TRBD1 cannot be checked, as there is no DNA. Germline-derived CDR1 and CDR2 are SGHTA and FQGTGA. The CDR3 is made up of 13 amino acids.

This chain links TRBV5-5 with TRBJ2-7; no DNA is available, so the TRBD1 call from TCRdb remains unchecked. Germline V gene sequence: CDR1 SGHKS, CDR2 YYEKEE (reference sequence). The length of the CDR3 is 13 residues. The CDR3 here is CASSLAGPGEQYF.

The rearrangement links TRBV6-5 to TRBJ1-3. CDR1 MNHEY and CDR2 SVGAGI come from the germline V gene. The CDR3 runs to 13 residues. The CDR3 reads CASSTSSGNTIYF.

This chain uses TRBV7-2 with TRBJ2-1; the D call of TRBD1 rests on TCRdb alone, since no DNA is present to check it. The CDR3 loop spans 15 amino acids. From germline, CDR1 is SGHTA and CDR2 FQGNSA. The CDR3 sequence: CASSKGVLSYNEQFF.

The V and J genes are TRBV7-2 and TRBJ2-5; TCRdb indicates TRBD1, and absent DNA this call remains unverified. Germline-derived CDR1 and CDR2 are SGHTA and FQGNSA. The CDR3 has 15 amino acids. CDR3 amino acids: CASSPGGAGLETQYF.

The rearrangement links TRBV7-2 to TRBJ1-5. The CDR3 extends over 15 amino acids. From germline, CDR1 is SGHTA and CDR2 FQGNSA. Here the CDR3 reads CASRGAVSSNQPQHF.

J is TRBJ2-1 and V is TRBV29-1; the D call from TCRdb, TRBD2, cannot be confirmed without DNA. The CDR3 covers 12 residues. From germline, CDR1 is SQVTM and CDR2 ANQGSEA. The chain's CDR3 is CSVEGLAVEQFF.

The rearrangement links TRBV7-2 to TRBJ2-3; no DNA is available, so the TRBD2 call from TCRdb remains unchecked. This CDR3 has 14 residues. Germline V gene data show CDR1 as SGHTA and CDR2 as FQGNSA. The CDR3 loop is CASFSGPSTDTQYF.

This chain joins TRBV20-1 and TRBJ2-5; the D call from TCRdb, TRBD2, cannot be confirmed without DNA. Germline V lookup: CDR1 DFQATT, CDR2 SNEGSKA (reference sequence). This CDR3 is built from 13 residues. CDR3 in amino acids: CSAGESGTETQYF.

The chain combines TRBV28 with TRBJ1-5. The germline V gene has CDR1 MDHEN and CDR2 SYDVKM. The CDR3 spans 12 residues. CDR3 sequence: CASTLSGQPQHF.

The chain has TRBV7-9 and TRBJ2-5. In germline, CDR1 is SEHNR, CDR2 FQNEAQ (reference sequence). The CDR3 runs 13 residues. The CDR3 reads CASSSPWGETQYF.